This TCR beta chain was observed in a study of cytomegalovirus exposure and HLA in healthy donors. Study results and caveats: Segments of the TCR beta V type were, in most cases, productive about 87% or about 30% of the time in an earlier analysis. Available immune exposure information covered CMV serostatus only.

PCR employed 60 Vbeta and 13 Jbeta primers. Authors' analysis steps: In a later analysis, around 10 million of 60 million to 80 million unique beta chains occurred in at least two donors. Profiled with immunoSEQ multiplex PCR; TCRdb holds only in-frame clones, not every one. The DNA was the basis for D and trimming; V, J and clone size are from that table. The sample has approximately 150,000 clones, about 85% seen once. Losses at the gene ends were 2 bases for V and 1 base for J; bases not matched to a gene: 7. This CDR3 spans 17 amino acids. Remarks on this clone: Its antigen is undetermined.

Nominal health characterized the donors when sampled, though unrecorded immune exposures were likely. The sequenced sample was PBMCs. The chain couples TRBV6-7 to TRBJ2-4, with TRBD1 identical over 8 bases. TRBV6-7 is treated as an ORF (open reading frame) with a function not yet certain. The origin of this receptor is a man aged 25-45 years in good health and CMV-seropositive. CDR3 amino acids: CASSYDRQGNAKNIQYF. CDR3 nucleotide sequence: TGTGCCAGCAGTTACGACAGACAGGGGAATGCCAAAAACATTCAGTACTTC.